Below, 15 T cell receptor beta chains from the same sample are listed, as sequenced in a study of T cells in Graves' hyperthyroidism and ophthalmopathy. Amplification of TCR beta CDR3 regions used RNA as the template. HTBI primers were employed in a first-round RT-PCR of the TCR CDR3. TCRdb passed the multiplex PCR reads through MiXCR, listing each CDR3 protein once. The repertoire includes a few hundred thousand distinct CDR3 sequences, around 16% of them detected once, and less than 9.5% sits in the top ten. Sequenced sample: blood. The receptors here all came from a woman aged 25 to 39 with Graves' hyperthyroidism.

The chain employs TRBV20-1 and TRBJ2-2; D gene unclear. This CDR3 has 13 residues. Between the trimmed V and J ends, which lost 4 bases and 6 bases, there was a span of 12 bases. Germline V gene data show CDR1 as DFQATT and CDR2 as SNEGSKA (reference sequence). The CDR3 here is CSANPGQAGELFF. DNA for the CDR3: TGCAGTGCTAACCCGGGCCAAGCCGGGGAGCTGTTTTTT.

This clonotype was counted a few times. The V and J genes are TRBV6-2 or TRBV6-3 and TRBJ1-4; 11 bases line up with TRBD1. With 6 bases clipped from V and 7 bases from J, the junction kept 4 bases outside the gene matches. Germline V CDR1 and CDR2: MNHEY, SVGEGT. This CDR3 contains 14 residues. The CDR3 loop is CASRPGTGGEKLFF. The CDR3 DNA reads TGTGCCAGCAGGCCCGGGACAGGGGGTGAAAAACTGTTTTTT.

This clonotype has more than one count but fewer than ten. The chain recombines TRBV12-3 or TRBV12-4 with TRBJ2-6; the D gene is possibly TRBD1 (6 bases). The V gene lost 5 bases and the J gene lost 2 bases, with 13 bases spanning the gap. The length of the CDR3 is 16 residues. Here the CDR3 reads CASSPTGSPGANVLTF. As DNA, the CDR3 is TGTGCCAGCAGTCCTACAGGGAGCCCTGGGGCCAACGTCCTGACTTTC.

This clonotype was found many times. This chain connects TRBV10-3 to TRBJ1-2, with 7 bases identical to TRBD1. Trimming took 4 bases from V and 4 from J; bases not matched to a gene: 15. The CDR3 is 17 residues long. The germline V gene has CDR1 ENHRY and CDR2 SYGVKD. The CDR3, as DNA: TGTGCCATCAGTGGACAGGGACCCGTTGAGAGGACCTATGGCTACACCTTC. Protein sequence: CAISGQGPVERTYGYTF.

The chain couples TRBV14 to TRBJ2-3; unclear D gene. V shed 2 bases and J shed 5 bases, with 11 bases lying between them. This CDR3 is built from 14 residues. Germline CDR1 reads SGHDN; CDR2 reads FVKESK. The CDR3 is CASSQLIAGDTQYF. The CDR3 DNA is TGTGCCAGCAGCCAATTGATAGCTGGAGATACGCAGTATTTT.

The sample holds many counts of this clonotype. V gene TRBV5-1 combines with J gene TRBJ2-7; the D gene is possibly TRBD1 (6 bases). Trimming stripped 4 bases from V and 5 bases from J, with 16 bases between. This CDR3 is built from 14 residues. In germline, CDR1 is SGHRS, CDR2 YFSETQ. CDR3 in DNA: TGCGCCAGCAGCGCACAGGGTGGAGCGGACGAGCAGTACTTC. Encoded protein: CASSAQGGADEQYF.

In its sample, this clonotype was seen many times. CDR3 sequence reads: CASSQSARLAGAVAGELFF. In nucleotides, the CDR3 is TGTGCCAGCAGCCAATCCGCGAGACTAGCGGGAGCGGTGGCCGGGGAGCTGTTTTTT. This rearrangement joins TRBV3-1 to TRBJ2-2; TRBD2 agrees at 12 bases. The CDR3 has 19 residues. J was trimmed by 6 bases and V by 2 bases; bases with no gene match: 13. CDR1 LGHDT and CDR2 YNNKEL come from the germline V gene (reference sequence).

This clonotype has a handful of counts. V gene TRBV20-1 combines with J gene TRBJ2-3, with 12 bases lining up with TRBD2. The V segment lost 2 bases and the J segment 9 bases; nucleotides outside the gene matches: 3. Germline V CDR1 and CDR2: DFQATT, SNEGSKA (reference sequence). The CDR3 is made up of 13 amino acids. In DNA, the CDR3 is TGCAGTGCTAGACAAACTAGCGGGAGGACGCAGTATTTT. This encodes CSARQTSGRTQYF.

The chain has TRBV20-1 and TRBJ1-5, with 8 bases fitting TRBD1. Looked up from germline, CDR1 is DFQATT and CDR2 is SNEGSKA (reference sequence). J gave up 7 bases and V 5 bases, and 13 bases lay outside the gene matches. The CDR3 covers 15 residues. CDR3 nucleotides: TGCAGTGCTTTCGTAGAGACAGGGGTGGGGCAGCCCCAGCATTTT. Protein sequence: CSAFVETGVGQPQHF.

The rearrangement links TRBV20-1 to TRBJ2-3; 8 nucleotides agree with TRBD2. Trimming removed 8 bases from V and 2 bases from J; junction bases left unmatched: 9. The CDR3 runs to 14 residues. Germline CDR1 reads DFQATT; CDR2 reads SNEGSKA (reference sequence). The CDR3 nucleotides are TGCAGTCCCGCTGGCGGGGGGACCACAGATACGCAGTATTTT. Its protein product is CSPAGGGTTDTQYF.

This clonotype was detected many times. J is TRBJ2-5 and V is TRBV7-8, with 9 bases fitting TRBD2. Germline assignment: CDR1 SGHVS and CDR2 FQNEAQ. The CDR3 runs 16 residues. J was trimmed by 1 base and V by 5 bases; bases with no gene match: 8. The CDR3 nucleotides are TGTGCCAGCAGCGGTCCGACTAGCGGACCCCAAGAGACCCAGTACTTC. Its translation: CASSGPTSGPQETQYF.

This clonotype was seen more than once but under ten times. This chain connects TRBV7-2 to TRBJ2-4; 8 bases map to TRBD1. CDR1 SGHTA and CDR2 FQGNSA come from the germline V gene. The CDR3 spans 16 residues. With 5 bases clipped from V and 1 base from J, the junction kept 7 bases outside the gene matches. DNA of the CDR3: TGTGCCAGCAGCCTTACAGGGGGAAGGGCCAAAAACATTCAGTACTTC. Its protein product is CASSLTGGRAKNIQYF.

The genes are TRBV12-3 or TRBV12-4 and TRBJ2-1; no clear D gene. This CDR3 spans 12 amino acids. Between the trimmed V and J ends, which lost 3 bases and 8 bases, there was a span of 8 bases. CDR3 DNA sequence: TGTGCCAGCAGTTTTGATTTGGATGAGCAGTTCTTC. Protein: CASSFDLDEQFF.

This clonotype was recorded a few times. The rearrangement links TRBV6-1 to TRBJ2-1, with 11 positions matching TRBD2. Germline trimming cut 6 bases from V and 0 bases from J; bases unmatched to any gene: 4. Germline assignment: CDR1 MNHNS and CDR2 SASEGT. This CDR3 has 16 amino acids. The CDR3 spells CASRKGLADSYNEQFF. CDR3 nucleotide sequence: TGTGCCAGCAGGAAGGGACTAGCGGACTCCTACAATGAGCAGTTCTTC.

This clonotype appeared many times. This chain joins TRBV11-2 and TRBJ2-7; 13 nucleotides align to TRBD2. J gave up 5 bases and V 6 bases, and 10 bases lay outside the gene matches. Germline lookup yields CDR1 SGHAT and CDR2 FQNNGV. The length of the CDR3 is 16 residues. DNA for the CDR3: TGTGCCAGCAGGCGCTTACTAGCGGGAGGGCCCCACGAGCAGTACTTC. Translating gives CASRRLLAGGPHEQYF.